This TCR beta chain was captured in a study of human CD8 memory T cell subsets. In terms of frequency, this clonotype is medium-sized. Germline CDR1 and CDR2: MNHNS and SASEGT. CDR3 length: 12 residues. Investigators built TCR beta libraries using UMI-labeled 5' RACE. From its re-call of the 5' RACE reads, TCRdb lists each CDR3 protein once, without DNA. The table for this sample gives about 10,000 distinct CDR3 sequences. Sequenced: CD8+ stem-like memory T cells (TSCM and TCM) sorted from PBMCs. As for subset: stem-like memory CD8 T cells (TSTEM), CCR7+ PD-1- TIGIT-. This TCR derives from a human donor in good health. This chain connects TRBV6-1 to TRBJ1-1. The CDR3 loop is CASSSGTTEAFF.